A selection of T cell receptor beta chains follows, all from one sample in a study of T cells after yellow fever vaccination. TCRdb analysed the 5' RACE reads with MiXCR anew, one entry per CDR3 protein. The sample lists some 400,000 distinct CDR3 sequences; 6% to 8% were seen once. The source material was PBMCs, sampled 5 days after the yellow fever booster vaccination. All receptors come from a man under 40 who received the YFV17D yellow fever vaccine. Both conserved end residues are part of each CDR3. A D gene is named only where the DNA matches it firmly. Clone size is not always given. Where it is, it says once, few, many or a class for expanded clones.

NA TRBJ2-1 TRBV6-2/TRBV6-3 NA TGTGCCAGCAGAAACCTTTACAATGAGCAGTTCTTC CASRNLYNEQFF
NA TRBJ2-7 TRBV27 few TGTGCCAGCAGTGGAGCCTACTACGAGCAGTACTTC CASSGAYYEQYF
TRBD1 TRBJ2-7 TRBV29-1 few TGCAGCGTTGAAGGGGGGACAGACGAGCAGTACTTC CSVEGGTDEQYF
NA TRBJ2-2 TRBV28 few TGTGCCAGCATCAACGCCGGGGTCACCGGGGAGCTGTTTTTT CASINAGVTGELFF
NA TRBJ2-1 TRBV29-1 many TGCAGCGCCACCCTAGATACAGGGAGGGACAATGAGCAGTTCTTC CSATLDTGRDNEQFF
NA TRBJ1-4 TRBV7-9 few TGTGCCAGCAGCCTGCAAAGTGAAAAACTGTTTTTT CASSLQSEKLFF
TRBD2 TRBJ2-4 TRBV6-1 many TGTGCCAGCAAAACGGGGGGCAAAAACATTCAGTACTTC CASKTGGKNIQYF
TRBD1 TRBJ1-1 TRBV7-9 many TGTGCCAGCAGCCCCAACACTATAAACAGGGGAGGGAATGAAGCTTTCTTT CASSPNTINRGGNEAFF
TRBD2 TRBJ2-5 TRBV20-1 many TGCAGTGCGAGGAGACTAGCGGGAGAGACCCAGTACTTC CSARRLAGETQYF
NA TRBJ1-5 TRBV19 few TGTGCCAGTAGTAGGGGGACAAATAGCAATCAGCCCCAGCATTTT CASSRGTNSNQPQHF
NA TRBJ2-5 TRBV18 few TGTGCCAGCTCCCGGGGCCGACAGGCACAAATCCAAGAGACCCAGTACTTC CASSRGRQAQIQETQYF
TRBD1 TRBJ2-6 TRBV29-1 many TGCAGCGTCGGACAGGGAAGGTCTGGGGCCAACGTCCTGACTTTC CSVGQGRSGANVLTF
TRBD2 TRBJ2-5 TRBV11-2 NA TGTGCCAGCAGCTTAGTAAGCGGGAGGGATCAAGAGACCCAGTACTTC CASSLVSGRDQETQYF
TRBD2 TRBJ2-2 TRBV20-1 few TGCAGTGCTTTAGGACTAGACACCGGGGAGCTGTTTTTT CSALGLDTGELFF
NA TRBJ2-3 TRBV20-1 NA TGCAGTACCGGGATGGGTGGCGATACGCAGTATTTT CSTGMGGDTQYF
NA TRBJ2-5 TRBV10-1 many TGCGCCAGCAGTCCCGGGAAAAACCGAGAGACCCAGTACTTC CASSPGKNRETQYF
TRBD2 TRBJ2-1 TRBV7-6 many TGTGCCAGCCTCAGAACCGGGACTAGTCGCCTCAATGAGCAGTTCTTC CASLRTGTSRLNEQFF
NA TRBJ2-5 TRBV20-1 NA TGCAGTGCTAGAACTTGGCAGGAGACCCAGTACTTC CSARTWQETQYF
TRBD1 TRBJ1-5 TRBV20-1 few TGCAGTGCCAGGACAGGGAGACAGCCCCAGCATTTT CSARTGRQPQHF
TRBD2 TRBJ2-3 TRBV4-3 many TGCGCCAGCAGCCACCTAGGACTAGCGGGAGAAGATACGCAGTATTTT CASSHLGLAGEDTQYF
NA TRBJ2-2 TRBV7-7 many TGTGCTAGCAGCTTAGCCCTCGGGCCCGGGGAGCTGTTTTTT CASSLALGPGELFF
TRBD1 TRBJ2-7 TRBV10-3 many TGTGCCATCAGTGTGTTACAGGGGTCGGGCGAGCAGTACTTC CAISVLQGSGEQYF
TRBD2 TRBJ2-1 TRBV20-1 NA TGCAGTGCTAGTTGGACTAGCCAGTACAATGAGCAGTTCTTC CSASWTSQYNEQFF
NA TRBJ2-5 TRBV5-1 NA TGCGCCAGCATCTTGGCCCTGCGGGCTATCCAAGAGACCCAGTACTTC CASILALRAIQETQYF
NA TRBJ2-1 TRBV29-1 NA TGCAGCGTTGAAGGCGGCCTTTTCTCCTACAATGAGCAGTTCTTC CSVEGGLFSYNEQFF
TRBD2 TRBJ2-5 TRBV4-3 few TGCGCCAGCAGCCAAGGTGATAGCGGGATCTTCCAAGAGACCCAGTACTTC CASSQGDSGIFQETQYF
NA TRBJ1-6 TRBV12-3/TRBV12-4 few TGTGCCAGCACCTTATTCCGGAATTCACCCCTCCACTTT CASTLFRNSPLHF
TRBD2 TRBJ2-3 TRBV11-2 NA TGTGCCAGCAGCTTCTTAGCGGGAGGGCTAACAGATACGCAGTATTTT CASSFLAGGLTDTQYF
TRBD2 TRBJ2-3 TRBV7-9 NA TGTGCCAGCTTGACTAGCCGGAGTTTCGCAGATACGCAGTATTTT CASLTSRSFADTQYF
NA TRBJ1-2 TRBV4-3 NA TGCGCCAGCAGCCAGGTTACAGAAGTGAATAACTATGGCTACACCTTC CASSQVTEVNNYGYTF
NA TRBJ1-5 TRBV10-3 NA TGTGCCTCCGGGAGGGAGAGCAATCAGCCCCAGCATTTT CASGRESNQPQHF
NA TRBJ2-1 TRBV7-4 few TGTGCCAGCAGCTTAGCGGGAGGGGGTCACGAGCAGTTCTTC CASSLAGGGHEQFF
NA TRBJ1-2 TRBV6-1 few TGTGCCAGCGGGGGATATGGCTACACCTTC CASGGYGYTF
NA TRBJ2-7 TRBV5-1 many TGCGCCAGCAGCCGGGACAACTCCTACGAGCAGTACTTC CASSRDNSYEQYF
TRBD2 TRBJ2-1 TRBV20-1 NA TGCAGTGCTAGCCCGGGACTAGCCCGCAATGAGCAGTTCTTC CSASPGLARNEQFF
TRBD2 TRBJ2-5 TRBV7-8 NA TGTGCCAGCAGCTGGAGGGTAGCGGGAGTAGAGACCCAGTACTTC CASSWRVAGVETQYF
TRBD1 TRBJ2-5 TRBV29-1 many TGCAGCGTTACAGGGGGAGAGACCCAGTACTTC CSVTGGETQYF
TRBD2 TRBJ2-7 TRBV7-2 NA TGTGCCAGCCGGGGGGGCGGGAGGATCTCCGAGCAGTACTTC CASRGGGRISEQYF
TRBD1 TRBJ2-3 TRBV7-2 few TGTGCCAGCAGCTTCGTCGGGACAGGGTTGACAGATACGCAGTATTTT CASSFVGTGLTDTQYF
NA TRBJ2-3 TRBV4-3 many TGCGCCAGCAGCCAAGTGGGGGGTCTGGGAAATACGCAGTATTTT CASSQVGGLGNTQYF
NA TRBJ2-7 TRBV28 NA TGTGCCAGCACTAAAGATCCCTACTCCTACGAGCAGTACTTC CASTKDPYSYEQYF
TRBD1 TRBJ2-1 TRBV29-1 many TGCAGCGTTAGTTTCGGGACAGGGAACAATGAGCAGTTCTTC CSVSFGTGNNEQFF
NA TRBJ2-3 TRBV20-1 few TGCAGTGCTGCCACCGGTGGAGAAGTGAATACGCAGTATTTT CSAATGGEVNTQYF
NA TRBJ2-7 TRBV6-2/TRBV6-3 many TGTGCCAGCAGTTGGGCAGTCGCATCCGAGCAGTACTTC CASSWAVASEQYF
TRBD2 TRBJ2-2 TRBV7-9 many TGTGCCGGAACGGGGACTAGCGGCGAGATGGACGGGGAGCTGTTTTTT CAGTGTSGEMDGELFF
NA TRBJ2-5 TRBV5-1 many TGCGCCAGCAGCTTGGCCTTGCTCGGAGAAGAGACCCAGTACTTC CASSLALLGEETQYF
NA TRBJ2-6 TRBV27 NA TGTGCCAGCAGTTTAGATCGGGGGCAACCCTCTGGGGCCAACGTCCTGACTTTC CASSLDRGQPSGANVLTF
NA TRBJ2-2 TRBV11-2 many TGTGCCAGCAGCTTAGTTTTTGGGGGGAACACCGGGGAGCTGTTTTTT CASSLVFGGNTGELFF
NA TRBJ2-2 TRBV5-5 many TGTGCCAGCAGCTTAGGAGAGGGGATTAACACCGGGGAGCTGTTTTTT CASSLGEGINTGELFF
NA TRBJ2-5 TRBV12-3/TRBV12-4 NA TGTGCCAGCAACCTCATGGGGGCGTCCGAGACCCAGTACTTC CASNLMGASETQYF
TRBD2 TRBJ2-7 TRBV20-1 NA TGCAGTGCTAGTCCTTCTAGCGGGGCCACCTACGAGCAGTACTTC CSASPSSGATYEQYF